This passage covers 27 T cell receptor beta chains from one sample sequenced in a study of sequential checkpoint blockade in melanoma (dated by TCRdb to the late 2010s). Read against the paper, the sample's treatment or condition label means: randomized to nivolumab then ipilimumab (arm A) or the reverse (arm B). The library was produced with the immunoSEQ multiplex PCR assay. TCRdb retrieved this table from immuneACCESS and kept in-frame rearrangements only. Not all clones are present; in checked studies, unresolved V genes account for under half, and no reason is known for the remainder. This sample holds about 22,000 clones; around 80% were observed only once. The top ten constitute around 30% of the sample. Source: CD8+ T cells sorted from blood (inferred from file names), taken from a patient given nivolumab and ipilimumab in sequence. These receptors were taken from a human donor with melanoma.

For the CDR3, the DNA is TGTGCCAGCAGTTTATCGATCGGGACAGGGTTGTACGAGCAGTACTTC. Protein sequence: CASSLSIGTGLYEQYF. V is TRBV27 and J is TRBJ2-7; 9 bases are shared with TRBD1. This CDR3 is 16 amino acids long. Germline V gene sequence: CDR1 MNHEY, CDR2 SMNVEV (reference sequence). Unmatched junction bases numbered 7, after V lost 0 bases and J lost 4 bases.

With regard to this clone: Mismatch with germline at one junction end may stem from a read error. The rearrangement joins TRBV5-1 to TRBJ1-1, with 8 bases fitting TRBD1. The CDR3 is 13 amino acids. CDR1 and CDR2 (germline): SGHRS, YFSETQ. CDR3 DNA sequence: TGCGCCAGCAGCCCGTGGACAGGGTCTGATGCTTTCTTT. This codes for CASSPWTGSDAFF. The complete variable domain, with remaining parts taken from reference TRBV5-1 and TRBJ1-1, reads KAGVTQTPRYLIKTRGQQVTLSCSPISGHRSVSWYQQTPGQGLQFLFEYFSETQRNKGNFPGRFSGRQFSNSRSEMNVSTLELGDSALYLCASSPWTGSDAFFGQGTRLTVV.

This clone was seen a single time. The CDR3 region is CAWSVGAGEDTQYF. The CDR3 DNA sequence: TGTGCCTGGAGTGTGGGAGCGGGGGAAGATACGCAGTATTTT. The chain has TRBV30 and TRBJ2-3; 8 bases are a match to TRBD2. V lost 0 bases to trimming and J lost 5 bases; unmatched junction nucleotides: 4. In germline, CDR1 is GTSNPN, CDR2 SVGIG (reference sequence). The CDR3 covers 14 residues.

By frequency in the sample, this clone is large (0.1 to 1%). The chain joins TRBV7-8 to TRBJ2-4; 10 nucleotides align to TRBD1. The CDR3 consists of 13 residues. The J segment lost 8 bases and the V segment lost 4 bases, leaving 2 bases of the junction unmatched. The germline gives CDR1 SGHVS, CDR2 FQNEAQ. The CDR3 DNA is TGTGCCAGCAGCTCGGACAGGGGGGACATTCAGTACTTC. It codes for CASSSDRGDIQYF.

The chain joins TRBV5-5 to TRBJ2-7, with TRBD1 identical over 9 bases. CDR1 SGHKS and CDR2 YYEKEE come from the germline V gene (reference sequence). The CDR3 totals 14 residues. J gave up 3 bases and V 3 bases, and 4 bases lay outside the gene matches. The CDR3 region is CASSSRTGVYEQYF. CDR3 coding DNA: TGTGCCAGCAGCTCCCGGACAGGGGTCTACGAGCAGTACTTC.

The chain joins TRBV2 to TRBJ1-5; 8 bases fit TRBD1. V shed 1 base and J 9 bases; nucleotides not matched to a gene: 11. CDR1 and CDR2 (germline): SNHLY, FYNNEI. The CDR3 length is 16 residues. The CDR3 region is CASSEDLGQGGRPQHF. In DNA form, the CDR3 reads TGTGCCAGCAGTGAAGACCTTGGACAGGGCGGCAGGCCCCAGCATTTT.

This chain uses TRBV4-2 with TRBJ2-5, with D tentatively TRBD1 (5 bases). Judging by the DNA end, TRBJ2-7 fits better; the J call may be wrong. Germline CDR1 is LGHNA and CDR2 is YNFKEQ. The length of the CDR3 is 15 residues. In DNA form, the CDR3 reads TGTGCCAGCAGCCAAGAAGGCAGGGCCACCTACGAGCAGTACTTC. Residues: CASSQEGRATYEQYF.

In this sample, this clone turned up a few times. The CDR3 sequence is CAISESGQGRGNQPQHF. Here the CDR3 DNA reads TGTGCCATCAGTGAGTCGGGACAGGGACGGGGCAATCAGCCCCAGCATTTT. The chain has TRBV10-3 and TRBJ1-5; 9 bases map to TRBD1. The CDR3 covers 17 residues. V dropped 0 bases and J dropped 2; count of bases not matched to a gene: 5. CDR1 ENHRY and CDR2 SYGVKD come from the germline V gene.

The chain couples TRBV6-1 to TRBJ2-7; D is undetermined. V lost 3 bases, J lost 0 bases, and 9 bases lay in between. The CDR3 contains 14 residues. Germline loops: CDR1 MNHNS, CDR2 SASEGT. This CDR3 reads CASSEYADSYEQYF. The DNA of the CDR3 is TGTGCCAGCAGTGAGTATGCAGACTCCTACGAGCAGTACTTC.

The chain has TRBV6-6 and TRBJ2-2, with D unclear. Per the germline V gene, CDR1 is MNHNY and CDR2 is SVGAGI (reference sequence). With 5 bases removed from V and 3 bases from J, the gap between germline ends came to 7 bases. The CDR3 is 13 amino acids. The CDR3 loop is CASSGTDTGELFF. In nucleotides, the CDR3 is TGTGCCAGCAGTGGCACAGACACCGGGGAGCTGTTTTTT.

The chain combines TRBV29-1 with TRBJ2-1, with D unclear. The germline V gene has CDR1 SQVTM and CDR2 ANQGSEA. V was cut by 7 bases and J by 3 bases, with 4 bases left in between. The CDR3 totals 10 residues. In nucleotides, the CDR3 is TGCAGCGGTTACTACAATGAGCAGTTCTTC. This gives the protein CSGYYNEQFF.

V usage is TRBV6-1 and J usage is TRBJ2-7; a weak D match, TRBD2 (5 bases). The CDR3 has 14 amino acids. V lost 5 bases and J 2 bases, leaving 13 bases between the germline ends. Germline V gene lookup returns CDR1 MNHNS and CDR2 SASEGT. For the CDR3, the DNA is TGTGCCAGCAGTACCCATGACGGGACCTACGAGCAGTACTTC. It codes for CASSTHDGTYEQYF.

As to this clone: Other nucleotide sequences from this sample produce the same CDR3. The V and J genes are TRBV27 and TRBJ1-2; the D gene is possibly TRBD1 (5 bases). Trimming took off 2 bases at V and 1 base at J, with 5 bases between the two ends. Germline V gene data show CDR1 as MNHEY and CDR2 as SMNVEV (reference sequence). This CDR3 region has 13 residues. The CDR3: CASSLDSNYGYTF. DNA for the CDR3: TGTGCCAGCAGTTTAGACAGTAACTATGGCTACACCTTC.

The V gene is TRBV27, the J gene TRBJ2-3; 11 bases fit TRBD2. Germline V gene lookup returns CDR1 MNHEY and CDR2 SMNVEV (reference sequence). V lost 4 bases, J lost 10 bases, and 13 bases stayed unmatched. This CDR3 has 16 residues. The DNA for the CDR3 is TGTGCCAGCAGTTCCGGGACTAGCGGCCCCACCCACGCGCAGTATTTT. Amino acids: CASSSGTSGPTHAQYF.

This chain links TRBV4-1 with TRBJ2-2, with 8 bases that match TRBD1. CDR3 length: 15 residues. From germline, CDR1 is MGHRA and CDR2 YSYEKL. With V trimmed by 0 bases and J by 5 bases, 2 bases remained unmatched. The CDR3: CASSQEGQETGELFF. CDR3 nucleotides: TGCGCCAGCAGCCAAGAGGGACAGGAGACCGGGGAGCTGTTTTTT.

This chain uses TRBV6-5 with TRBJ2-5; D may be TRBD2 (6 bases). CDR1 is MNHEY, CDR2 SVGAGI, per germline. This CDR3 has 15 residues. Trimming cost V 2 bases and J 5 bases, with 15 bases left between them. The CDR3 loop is CASSYGGGLQETQYF. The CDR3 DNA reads TGTGCCAGCAGTTACGGGGGAGGATTACAGGAGACCCAGTACTTC.

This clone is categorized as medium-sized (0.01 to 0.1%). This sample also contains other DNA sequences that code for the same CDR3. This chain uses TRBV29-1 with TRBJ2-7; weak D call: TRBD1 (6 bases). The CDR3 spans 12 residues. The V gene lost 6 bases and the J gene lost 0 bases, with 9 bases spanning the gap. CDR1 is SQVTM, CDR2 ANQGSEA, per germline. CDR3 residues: CSVGTSSYEQYF. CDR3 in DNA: TGCAGCGTCGGGACATCCTCCTACGAGCAGTACTTC.

The CDR3 is CASSIDRGYGYTF. DNA of the CDR3: TGTGCCAGTAGTATAGACAGGGGTTATGGCTACACCTTC. This rearrangement joins TRBV19 to TRBJ1-2, with D possibly being TRBD1 (6 bases). The germline gives CDR1 LNHDA, CDR2 SQIVND (reference sequence). The V end lost 0 bases, the J end lost 5 bases, and 7 bases lay between the germline ends. The CDR3 runs 13 residues. Based on the CDR3 plus reference TRBV19 and TRBJ1-2, the full variable domain is DGGITQSPKYLFRKEGQNVTLSCEQNLNHDAMYWYRQDPGQGLRLIYYSQIVNDFQKGDIAEGYSVSREKKESFPLTVTSAQKNPTAFYLCASSIDRGYGYTFGSGTRLTVV.

In nucleotides, the CDR3 is TGTGCCAGCAGTTTACAAACAGGGGCCCCCTCCTACGAGCAGTACTTC. It yields the protein CASSLQTGAPSYEQYF. The J gene is TRBJ2-5, the V gene TRBV27, with 7 nucleotides matching TRBD1. TRBJ2-7 explains the end of the DNA better; the J call may be wrong. There are 16 residues in the CDR3. In germline, CDR1 is MNHEY, CDR2 SMNVEV (reference sequence).

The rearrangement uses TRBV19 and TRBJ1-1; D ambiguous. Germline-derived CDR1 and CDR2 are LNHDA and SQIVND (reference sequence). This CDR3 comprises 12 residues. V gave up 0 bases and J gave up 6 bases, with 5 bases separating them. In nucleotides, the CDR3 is TGTGCCAGTAGTATAGATCACTCTGAAGCTTTCTTT. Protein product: CASSIDHSEAFF.

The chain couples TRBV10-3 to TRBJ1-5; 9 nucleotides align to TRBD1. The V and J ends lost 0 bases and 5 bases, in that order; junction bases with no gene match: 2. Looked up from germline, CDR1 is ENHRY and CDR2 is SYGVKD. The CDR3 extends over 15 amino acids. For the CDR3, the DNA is TGTGCCATCAGTGAGTCGGGACAGGGCCATCAGCCCCAGCATTTT. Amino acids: CAISESGQGHQPQHF.

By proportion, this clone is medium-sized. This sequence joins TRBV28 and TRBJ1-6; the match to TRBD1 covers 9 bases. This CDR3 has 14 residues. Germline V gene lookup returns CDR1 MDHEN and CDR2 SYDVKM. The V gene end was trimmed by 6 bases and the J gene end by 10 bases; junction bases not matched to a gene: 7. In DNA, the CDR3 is TGTGCCAGCAGGTACAGGGGGCATCGGTCACCCCTCCACTTT. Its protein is CASRYRGHRSPLHF.

CDR3 region: CASSPTSGYNEQFF. CDR3 in DNA: TGTGCCAGTAGTCCTACTAGCGGATACAATGAGCAGTTCTTC. J is TRBJ2-1 and V is TRBV19; 8 bases are shared with TRBD2. V was clipped by 5 bases and J by 4 bases; unmatched bases: 4. Germline-derived CDR1 and CDR2 are LNHDA and SQIVND (reference sequence). The CDR3 sequence is 14 residues long.

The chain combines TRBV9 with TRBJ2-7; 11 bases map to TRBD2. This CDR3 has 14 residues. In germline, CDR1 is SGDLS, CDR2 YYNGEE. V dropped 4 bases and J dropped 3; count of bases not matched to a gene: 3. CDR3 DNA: TGTGCCAGCAGCCCCGGGACTAGCGGCTACGAGCAGTACTTC. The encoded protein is CASSPGTSGYEQYF.

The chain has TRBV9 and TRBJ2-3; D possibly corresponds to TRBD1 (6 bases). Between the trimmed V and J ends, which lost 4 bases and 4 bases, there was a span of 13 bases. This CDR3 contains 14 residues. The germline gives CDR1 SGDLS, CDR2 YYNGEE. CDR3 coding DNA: TGTGCCAGCAGCATAGGGACATTTCCAGATACGCAGTATTTT. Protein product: CASSIGTFPDTQYF.

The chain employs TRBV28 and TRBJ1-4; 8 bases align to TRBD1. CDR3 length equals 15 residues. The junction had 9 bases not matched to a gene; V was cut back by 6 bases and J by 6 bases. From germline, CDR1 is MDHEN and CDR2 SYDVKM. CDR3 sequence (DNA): TGTGCCAGCAGGTTGACAGGGGATGCGGATGAAAAACTGTTTTTT. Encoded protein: CASRLTGDADEKLFF.

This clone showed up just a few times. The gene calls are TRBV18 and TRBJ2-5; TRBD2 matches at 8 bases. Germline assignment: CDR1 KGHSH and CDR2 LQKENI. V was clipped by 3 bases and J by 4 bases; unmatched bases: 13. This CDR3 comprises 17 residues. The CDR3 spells CASSPRRGLGRRETQYF. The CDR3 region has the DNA TGTGCCAGCTCACCGCGACGGGGACTAGGAAGGCGAGAGACCCAGTACTTC.